The 2 T cell receptor beta chains below all came from one sample that was sequenced in a study of read filtering for tumor transcriptome and immune sequencing. Molecular barcoded adaptors covering alpha/delta and beta/gamma chains were used on 400 ng RNA. TCRdb re-analysed the reads in MiXCR, keeping a single row per CDR3 protein. Seen here are around 130,000 distinct CDR3 sequences, over 10% observed once, and the top ten hold more than 9.5%. Material for sequencing was a population of CD138-negative cells sorted from bone marrow. The receptors stem from a donor at least 40 years old with multiple myeloma.

At least ten counts were recorded for this clonotype. The chain employs TRBV20-1 and TRBJ1-1, with D unclear. The CDR3 extends over 13 amino acids. Germline V gives CDR1 DFQATT, CDR2 SNEGSKA (reference sequence). V gave up 0 bases and J gave up 6 bases, with 11 bases separating them. CDR3 sequence reads: CSARDPRLSEAFF. DNA for the CDR3: TGCAGTGCTAGAGATCCGCGGTTGTCTGAAGCTTTCTTT.

Ten or more counts support this clonotype. The V gene is TRBV2, the J gene TRBJ2-5, with D perhaps matching TRBD2 (6 bases). CDR1 and CDR2 from the germline V gene are SNHLY and FYNNEI. The CDR3 loop spans 13 amino acids. Trimming took off 7 bases at V and 0 bases at J, with 9 bases between the two ends. The CDR3: CASIRDYQETQYF. CDR3 DNA sequence: TGTGCCAGCATCCGGGACTACCAAGAGACCCAGTACTTC.